The 21 T cell receptor beta chains in this list originate from one sample, sequenced in a study of blood T cell repertoires in COVID-19. Generated by immunoSEQ multiplex PCR, the TCRdb table keeps only in-frame clones and is missing some. The sample carries about 250,000 clones, about nine tenths recorded once. The sample comprised PBMCs or T cells enriched from blood (not recorded which). These receptors were taken from a woman aged 30 to 39 with acute COVID-19.

The chain carries TRBV5-6 and TRBJ2-5; maybe TRBD1 (6 bases). This CDR3 spans 16 amino acids. Trimming pared 0 bases from V and 2 bases from J, leaving 14 bases between. Germline V CDR1 and CDR2: SGHDT, YYEEEE. CDR3 in amino acids: CASSLDSGTLQETQYF. The CDR3 nucleotides read TGTGCCAGCAGCTTGGATTCCGGGACACTTCAAGAGACCCAGTACTTC.

V is TRBV19 and J is TRBJ1-6; maybe TRBD1 (5 bases). Germline V gene data show CDR1 as LNHDA and CDR2 as SQIVND (reference sequence). CDR3 size: 15 residues. Trimming pared 5 bases from V and 4 bases from J, leaving 12 bases between. CDR3 in DNA: TGTGCCAGTAGTTTTGGGACTCAATATAATTCACCCCTCCACTTT. Protein: CASSFGTQYNSPLHF.

The chain uses TRBV29-1 and TRBJ2-3, with 12 bases lining up with TRBD2. This CDR3 has 15 amino acids. Trimming took 4 bases from V and 4 from J; bases not matched to a gene: 6. CDR1 and CDR2 from the germline V gene are SQVTM and ANQGSEA. In nucleotides, the CDR3 is TGCAGCGTTGGGGGTGGACTAGCGGGGTCAGATACGCAGTATTTT. Amino acid sequence: CSVGGGLAGSDTQYF.

The rearrangement joins TRBV2 to TRBJ2-7; 9 bases are a match to TRBD1. The CDR3 covers 16 residues. CDR1 SNHLY and CDR2 FYNNEI come from the germline V gene. V lost 6 bases to trimming and J lost 4 bases; unmatched junction nucleotides: 13. CDR3 loop: CASSHLKGQGFYEQYF. The CDR3 coding sequence is TGTGCCAGCAGCCATCTCAAGGGACAGGGTTTTTACGAGCAGTACTTC.

This chain joins TRBV7-3 and TRBJ2-3; 8 bases are a match to TRBD1. There are 15 residues in the CDR3. Trimming at V came to 0 bases and at J to 1 base, leaving 0 bases not matched to a gene. In germline, CDR1 is SGHTA, CDR2 FQGTGA. CDR3 bases: TGTGCCAGCAGCTTAACGGGACAGGGCACAGATACGCAGTATTTT. Translating it yields CASSLTGQGTDTQYF. Full variable domain (outside the CDR3, taken from reference TRBV7-3 and TRBJ2-3): GAGVSQTPSNKVTEKGKYVELRCDPISGHTALYWYRQSLGQGPEFLIYFQGTGAADDSGLPNDRFFAVRPEGSVSTLKIQRTERGDSAVYLCASSLTGQGTDTQYFGPGTRLTVL.

The chain employs TRBV13 and TRBJ2-3; perhaps TRBD2 as D (5 bases). Germline V gives CDR1 PRHDT, CDR2 FYEKMQ (reference sequence). The length of the CDR3 is 12 residues. Between the trimmed V and J ends, which lost 8 bases and 1 base, there was a span of 7 bases. CDR3 sequence reads: CASQRGTDTQYF. The CDR3 coding sequence is TGTGCCAGCCAGAGGGGCACAGATACGCAGTATTTT.

V and J are TRBV7-3 and TRBJ2-3; 8 bases map to TRBD2. The trim removed 2 bases at V and 2 bases at J, leaving 6 bases unmatched. Germline V gene sequence: CDR1 SGHTA, CDR2 FQGTGA. CDR3 length equals 16 residues. CDR3 protein: CASSLRAGGTTDTQYF. The CDR3 nucleotides read TGTGCCAGCAGCTTACGGGCGGGAGGTACCACAGATACGCAGTATTTT.

The genes are TRBV10-3 and TRBJ2-7; 7 bases map to TRBD2. This CDR3 is built from 15 residues. CDR1 is ENHRY and CDR2 is SYGVKD in the germline V gene. Trimming at V came to 2 bases and at J to 5 bases, leaving 9 bases not matched to a gene. CDR3 loop: CAISEGGGDAHEQYF. DNA of the CDR3: TGTGCCATCAGTGAGGGGGGGGGTGATGCCCACGAGCAGTACTTC.

The chain employs TRBV12-5 and TRBJ2-3; TRBD2 is a possible D gene (7 bases). Germline V gene sequence: CDR1 LGHNT, CDR2 FRNRAP. Trimming left V 7 bases short and J 6 bases short, with 14 bases between. This CDR3 is built from 13 residues. The DNA of the CDR3 is TGTGCTAGTGCTCCAAGGGGGGGGGATACGCAGTATTTT. Protein sequence: CASAPRGGDTQYF.

The V and J genes are TRBV7-9 and TRBJ2-1, with TRBD2 identical over 12 bases. V dropped 1 base and J dropped 2; count of bases not matched to a gene: 3. The CDR3 contains 17 residues. Germline V gene lookup returns CDR1 SEHNR and CDR2 FQNEAQ (reference sequence). CDR3 sequence: CASSLGGLAGTYNEQFF. As DNA, the CDR3 is TGTGCCAGCAGCTTAGGGGGACTAGCGGGTACCTACAATGAGCAGTTCTTC.

The chain joins TRBV6-5 to TRBJ1-2; 9 positions agree with TRBD1. CDR1 and CDR2 from the germline V gene are MNHEY and SVGAGI. This CDR3 spans 14 amino acids. Trimming cost V 5 bases and J 7 bases; bases outside gene matches: 8. In nucleotides, the CDR3 is TGTGCCAGCAGTAGACAGGGGGGAAATGGTGGCTACACCTTC. Translated, it gives CASSRQGGNGGYTF.

V is TRBV5-4 and J is TRBJ2-7, with a possible D match to TRBD2 (5 bases). The CDR3 has 16 residues. CDR1 SGHNT and CDR2 YYREEE come from the germline V gene (reference sequence). The ends were cut back, 4 bases at V and 0 bases at J, with 17 bases in the middle. The CDR3 region has the DNA TGTGCCAGCAGCGTGTCTGGACTGCGGAGCTCCTACGAGCAGTACTTC. As protein: CASSVSGLRSSYEQYF.

The chain employs TRBV11-2 and TRBJ1-2; D is undetermined. This CDR3 has 14 residues. Germline V gene lookup returns CDR1 SGHAT and CDR2 FQNNGV. Trimming removed 5 bases from V and 8 bases from J, with 18 bases in between. The DNA of the CDR3 is TGTGCCAGCAGCCGCGGAACCCGCCGGGAGGGCTACACCTTC. Translated, it gives CASSRGTRREGYTF.

The CDR3 DNA reads as TGTGCCACCAGCAGTCGACAGGGGGCTAGCACAGATACGCAGTATTTT. Translated, it gives CATSSRQGASTDTQYF. This rearrangement joins TRBV15 to TRBJ2-3, with 10 bases lining up with TRBD1. The CDR3 consists of 16 residues. Germline values: CDR1 LNHNV, CDR2 YYDKDF (reference sequence). The J segment lost 0 bases and the V segment lost 3 bases, leaving 3 bases of the junction unmatched.

The V and J genes are TRBV11-2 and TRBJ2-1; 7 nucleotides align to TRBD2. CDR3 size: 16 residues. V lost 5 bases and J lost 0; bases outside the gene matches: 7. The V gene's germline CDR1 is SGHAT and CDR2 FQNNGV. CDR3 DNA: TGTGCCAGCAGCCAGGGAGGGCCGCACTCCTACAATGAGCAGTTCTTC. Protein sequence: CASSQGGPHSYNEQFF.

The chain has TRBV9 and TRBJ2-7; 8 positions agree with TRBD2. V lost 0 bases and J lost 3; bases outside the gene matches: 5. Germline V gives CDR1 SGDLS, CDR2 YYNGEE. This CDR3 has 15 residues. The CDR3 is CASSVGLAGLYEQYF. The CDR3 coding sequence is TGTGCCAGCAGCGTAGGTCTAGCGGGCCTCTACGAGCAGTACTTC.

The chain's CDR3 is CASSPMRIAKNIQYF. CDR3 DNA: TGTGCCAGCAGCCCAATGCGTATAGCCAAAAACATTCAGTACTTC. The chain combines TRBV3-1 (or the pseudogene TRBV3-2) with TRBJ2-4, with D unclear. V was pared by 4 bases and J by 0 bases, with 10 bases between. This CDR3 spans 15 amino acids. The V gene's germline CDR1 is LGHDT and CDR2 YNNKEL (reference sequence).

This clone was seen more than once but under ten times. The CDR3 loop is CASSGWDTSLSYNEQFF. As DNA, the CDR3 is TGTGCCAGCAGTGGTTGGGACACTTCTCTCTCCTACAATGAGCAGTTCTTC. The V gene is TRBV6-1, the J gene TRBJ2-1; possibly TRBD1 for D (6 bases). Germline V gene lookup returns CDR1 MNHNS and CDR2 SASEGT. V lost 4 bases and J lost 0, with 16 bases in between. This CDR3 comprises 17 residues.

This rearrangement joins TRBV23-1 to TRBJ2-3; D gene uncertain. TRBV23-1 is designated an ORF whose function remains uncertain. CDR3 length equals 11 residues. V was trimmed by 7 bases and J by 6 bases, leaving 8 bases between them. The DNA for the CDR3 is TGCGCCAGCAAAGTCAGGGATACGCAGTATTTT. Translating it yields CASKVRDTQYF.

CDR3 DNA sequence: TGTGCCACCAAGGACAGGCACACCGGGGAGCTGTTTTTT. Translating it yields CATKDRHTGELFF. This rearrangement joins TRBV19 to TRBJ2-2; the match to TRBD1 covers 7 bases. Germline loops: CDR1 LNHDA, CDR2 SQIVND (reference sequence). J was trimmed by 3 bases and V by 10 bases; bases with no gene match: 5. The CDR3 totals 13 residues. The full variable domain, completed using reference TRBV19 and TRBJ2-2, is DGGITQSPKYLFRKEGQNVTLSCEQNLNHDAMYWYRQDPGQGLRLIYYSQIVNDFQKGDIAEGYSVSREKKESFPLTVTSAQKNPTAFYLCATKDRHTGELFFGEGSRLTVL.

A few counts support this clone. This chain connects TRBV29-1 to TRBJ1-1, with TRBD1 matching 9 bases. The V and J ends lost 3 bases and 8 bases, in that order; junction bases with no gene match: 19. The CDR3 contains 17 residues. The V gene's germline CDR1 is SQVTM and CDR2 ANQGSEA. This CDR3 reads CSVDPSTRRTGVGEAFF. The CDR3 DNA sequence: TGCAGCGTTGATCCGTCCACAAGGCGGACAGGGGTAGGGGAAGCTTTCTTT. The full variable domain, in which reference TRBV29-1 and TRBJ1-1 provide the parts outside the CDR3, is SAVISQKPSRDICQRGTSLTIQCQVDSQVTMMFWYRQQPGQSLTLIATANQGSEATYESGFVIDKFPISRPNLTFSTLTVSNMSPEDSSIYLCSVDPSTRRTGVGEAFFGQGTRLTVV.